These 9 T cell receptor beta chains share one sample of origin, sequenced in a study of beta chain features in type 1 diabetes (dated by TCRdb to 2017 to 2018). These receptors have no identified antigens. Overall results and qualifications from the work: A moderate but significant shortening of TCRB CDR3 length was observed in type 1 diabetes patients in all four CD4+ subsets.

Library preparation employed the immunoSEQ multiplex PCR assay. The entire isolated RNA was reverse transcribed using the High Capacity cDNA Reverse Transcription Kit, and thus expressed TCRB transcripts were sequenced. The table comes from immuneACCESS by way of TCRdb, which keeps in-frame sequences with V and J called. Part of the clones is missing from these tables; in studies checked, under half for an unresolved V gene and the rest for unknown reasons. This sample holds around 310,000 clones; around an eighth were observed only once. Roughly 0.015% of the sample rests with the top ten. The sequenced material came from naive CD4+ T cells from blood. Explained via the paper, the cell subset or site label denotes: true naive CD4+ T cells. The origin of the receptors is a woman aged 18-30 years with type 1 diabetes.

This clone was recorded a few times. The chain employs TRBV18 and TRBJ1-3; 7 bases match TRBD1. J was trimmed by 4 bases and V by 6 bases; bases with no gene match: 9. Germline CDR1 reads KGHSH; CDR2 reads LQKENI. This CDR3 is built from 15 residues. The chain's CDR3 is CASSPGQVYGNTIYF. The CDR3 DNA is TGTGCCAGCTCTCCCGGACAGGTTTACGGAAACACCATATATTTT.

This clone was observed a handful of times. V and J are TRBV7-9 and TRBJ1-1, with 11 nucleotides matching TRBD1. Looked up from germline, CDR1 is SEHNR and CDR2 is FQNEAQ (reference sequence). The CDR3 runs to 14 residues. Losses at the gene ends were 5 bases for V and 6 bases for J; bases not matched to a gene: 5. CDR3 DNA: TGTGCCAGCAGCCGGGGACAGGGGGTACCTGAAGCTTTCTTT. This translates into CASSRGQGVPEAFF.

Here the CDR3 DNA reads TGCAGCGTTTGGCACGAATCTAGCGGGCCCGCCAATGAGCAGTTCTTC. Translated: CSVWHESSGPANEQFF. The chain employs TRBV29-1 and TRBJ2-1; 8 nucleotides line up with TRBD2. The CDR3 length is 16 residues. Trimming removed 5 bases from V and 6 bases from J; junction bases left unmatched: 15. Germline V gene sequence: CDR1 SQVTM, CDR2 ANQGSEA.

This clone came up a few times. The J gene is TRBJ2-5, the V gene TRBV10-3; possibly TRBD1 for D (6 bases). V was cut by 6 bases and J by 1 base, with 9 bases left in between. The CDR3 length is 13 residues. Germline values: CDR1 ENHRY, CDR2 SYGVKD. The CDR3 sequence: CAIRRGFQETQYF. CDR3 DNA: TGTGCCATCAGGAGGGGGTTCCAAGAGACCCAGTACTTC.

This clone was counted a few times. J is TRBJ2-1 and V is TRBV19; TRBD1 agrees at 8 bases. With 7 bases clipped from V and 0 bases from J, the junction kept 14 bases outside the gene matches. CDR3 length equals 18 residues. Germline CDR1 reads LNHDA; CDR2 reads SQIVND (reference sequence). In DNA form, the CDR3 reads TGTGCCAGTACCCCCGGGGCAGGGGGCCTTAGCTCCTACAATGAGCAGTTCTTC. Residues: CASTPGAGGLSSYNEQFF.

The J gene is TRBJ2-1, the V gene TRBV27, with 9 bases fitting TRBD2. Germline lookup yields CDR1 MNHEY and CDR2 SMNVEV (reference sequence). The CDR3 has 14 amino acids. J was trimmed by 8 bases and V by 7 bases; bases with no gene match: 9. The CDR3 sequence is CASMGGRGVDEQFF. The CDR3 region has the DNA TGTGCCAGCATGGGCGGGAGGGGAGTAGATGAGCAGTTCTTC.

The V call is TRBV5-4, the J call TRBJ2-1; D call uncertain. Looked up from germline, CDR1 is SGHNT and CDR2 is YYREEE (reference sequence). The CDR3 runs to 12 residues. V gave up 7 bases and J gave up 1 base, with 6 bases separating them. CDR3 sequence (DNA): TGTGCCAGCTCAGCGTCCTACAATGAGCAGTTCTTC. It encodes CASSASYNEQFF.

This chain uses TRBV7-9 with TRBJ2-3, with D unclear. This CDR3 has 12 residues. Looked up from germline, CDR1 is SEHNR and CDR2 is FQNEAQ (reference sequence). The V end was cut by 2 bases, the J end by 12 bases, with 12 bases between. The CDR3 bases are TGTGCCAGCAGCTTACCCGGGTCCCGACAGTATTTT. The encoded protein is CASSLPGSRQYF. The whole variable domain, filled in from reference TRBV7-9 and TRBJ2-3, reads DTGVSQNPRHKITKRGQNVTFRCDPISEHNRLYWYRQTLGQGPEFLTYFQNEAQLEKSRLLSDRFSAERPKGSFSTLEIQRTEQGDSAMYLCASSLPGSRQYFGPGTRLTVL.

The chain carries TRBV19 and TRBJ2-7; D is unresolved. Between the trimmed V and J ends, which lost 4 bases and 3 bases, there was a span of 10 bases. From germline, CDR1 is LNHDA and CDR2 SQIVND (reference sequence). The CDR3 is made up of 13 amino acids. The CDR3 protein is CASSTSRFYEQYF. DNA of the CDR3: TGTGCCAGTAGTACCTCACGGTTCTACGAGCAGTACTTC. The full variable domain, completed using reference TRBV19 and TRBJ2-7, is DGGITQSPKYLFRKEGQNVTLSCEQNLNHDAMYWYRQDPGQGLRLIYYSQIVNDFQKGDIAEGYSVSREKKESFPLTVTSAQKNPTAFYLCASSTSRFYEQYFGPGTRLTVT.